This TCR beta chain appears in the sequencing data of a study of tumor-infiltrating lymphocytes in localized non-small cell lung cancer. Germline CDR1 is SEHNR and CDR2 is FQNEAQ (reference sequence). The CDR3 runs 18 residues. V dropped 3 bases and J dropped 7; count of bases not matched to a gene: 17. Profiled with immunoSEQ multiplex PCR; TCRdb holds only in-frame clones, not every one. The sample yields some 9,500 clones, about 78% seen once. In this sample, this clone turned up once. The sample comprised lung tumor tissue. The gene calls are TRBV7-9 and TRBJ2-1, with 8 bases matching TRBD2. The clonotype was recovered from a human donor with non-small cell lung cancer. The CDR3 DNA follows: TGTGCCAGCAGCTTGATTGGCAGCGGGCCGGGAGGGCGGAATGAGCAGTTCTTC. Translation gives CASSLIGSGPGGRNEQFF.